The TCR beta chain described here comes from a study of blood T cell repertoires in COVID-19. In the study overall: Acute and convalescent COVID-19 samples came from the United States, Italy and Spain. From T cells, B-cell-depleted T cells, or PBMCs came the material, which was cDNA or gDNA.

CDR1 is SNHLY, CDR2 FYNNEI, per germline. The CDR3 contains 15 residues. Trimming took 1 base from V and 4 from J, leaving 11 bases between them. The Seattle patients joined while their infection was active and were tracked longitudinally afterward. Authors' data handling: For nucleated cells, counts were estimated from reference gene primer amplification. Assay used: immunoSEQ multiplex PCR; TCRdb lists only in-frame clones, some missing. V and J calls and clone size come straight from that table; D and trimming were deduced from the DNA. This sample has about 87,000 clones, with about 85% found just once.

The receptor was derived from a woman of 80 years or more with COVID-19, enrolled during active disease. This sequence joins TRBV2 and TRBJ1-5; D is unresolved. The sample comprised peripheral blood. The CDR3 spells CASSEGSVPNQPQHF. As DNA, the CDR3 is TGTGCCAGCAGTGAAGGCAGCGTACCGAATCAGCCCCAGCATTTT.